This TCR beta chain was documented in a study of blood T cell repertoires in COVID-19. Whole-study context: Researchers got acute and convalescent COVID-19 samples from the United States, Italy and Spain. The cDNA or gDNA used as material had been derived from T cells, B-cell-depleted T cells, or PBMCs.

In the authors' workflow: Reference gene primer amplification gave nucleated cell count estimates. Produced via immunoSEQ multiplex PCR; TCRdb's table is partial and in-frame only. V, J and clone size are those of that table, while D and trimming were read from the DNA. Among over 200,000 clones listed, approximately 84% were seen once. CDR3 length equals 13 residues. Trimming cost V 0 bases and J 4 bases; bases outside gene matches: 0. The V gene's germline CDR1 is SGHRS and CDR2 YFSETQ. The receptor was derived from a woman aged 45-65 years with active or convalescent COVID-19. The sample was peripheral blood. The chain recombines TRBV5-1 with TRBJ1-2, with TRBD1 matching over 7 bases. The CDR3 nucleotides are TGCGCCAGCAGCTTGGGGACAGGCTATGGCTACACCTTC. It encodes CASSLGTGYGYTF.